The entry below gives a single T cell receptor beta chain sequence along with its context. Mouse gene names and germline throughout. The sequence runs out 1 residue before the end of the CDR3; the remainder is reconstructed from the germline J gene. This sample is drawn from a study of tissue T cells after allogeneic stem cell transplantation. The sample's time point: mouse harvest day 7 after allogeneic transplant. Mouse grafts combined 10^7 T-cell-depleted bone marrow cells with 10^6 splenic CD5+ T cells. The data were produced by immunoSEQ multiplex PCR, yet TCRdb's version contains in-frame clones alone and is incomplete. In the table there are around 7,000 clones, around half of which are singletons. Looked up from germline, CDR1 is GKSSPN and CDR2 is SITVG. The length of the CDR3 is 14 residues. V shed 1 base, J shed 6 bases, and the junction held 1 base outside the gene matches.

Specimen: lymph node tissue. This receptor was taken from a female BALB/c mouse given C57BL/6 T cells with graft-versus-host disease after an allogeneic hematopoietic cell transplant. The chain couples TRBV31 to TRBJ1-4; 11 nucleotides align to TRBD1. This chain's CDR3 is CAWSRDRGDERLFF. The covered CDR3 bases are TGTGCCTGGAGTCGGGACAGGGGGGACGAAAGATTATTT. Variable domain in full (rest from reference TRBV31 and TRBJ1-4): AQTIHQWPVAEIKAVGSPLSLGCTIKGKSSPNLYWYWQATGGTLQQLFYSITVGQVESVVQLNLSASRPKDDQFILSTEKLLLSHSGFYLCAWSRDRGDERLFFGHGTKLSVL.